The 17 T cell receptor beta chains reported below all come from one sample, sequenced in a study of blood T cells in healthy people across ages. A second PCR, run for roughly 7 to 11 cycles, used a sample-barcoded 5' primer plus a J-beta primer mix. TCRdb used MiXCR to reprocess the 5' RACE reads, holding one entry per CDR3 protein. The sample shows over 600,000 distinct CDR3 sequences, 45% to 70% of them seen only once. Material for sequencing was blood. The source is a man between 35 and 55 years old in good health.

The count of this clonotype is one. The V and J genes are TRBV28 and TRBJ2-1; D uncertain. Germline assignment: CDR1 MDHEN and CDR2 SYDVKM. CDR3 length: 11 residues. The germline V and J ends were trimmed by 11 bases and 9 bases, with 14 bases remaining between them. The CDR3 nucleotides read TGTGCCGCCCAACGTGGTACTGAGCAGTTCTTC. It translates to CAAQRGTEQFF.

The rearrangement links TRBV5-1 to TRBJ2-7; perhaps D is TRBD1 or TRBD2 (5 bases each). Germline assignment: CDR1 SGHRS and CDR2 YFSETQ. There are 14 residues in the CDR3. Trimming took off 3 bases at V and 4 bases at J, with 14 bases between the two ends. This chain's CDR3 is CASSSAGTAYEQYF. The CDR3 DNA reads as TGCGCCAGCAGCTCAGCCGGGACGGCTTACGAGCAGTACTTC.

The rearrangement links TRBV5-1 to TRBJ2-4; 7 bases are a match to TRBD1. The J call is in doubt because the DNA end fits TRBJ2-7 better. This CDR3 region has 14 residues. Germline V gene data show CDR1 as SGHRS and CDR2 as YFSETQ. The CDR3 is CASRRDSTTYEQYF. The CDR3 DNA reads TGCGCCAGCAGAAGGGACAGCACGACCTACGAGCAGTACTTC.

In this sample, this clonotype turned up a few times. The chain is built from TRBV5-1 and TRBJ2-1, with 13 bases aligning to TRBD2. The CDR3 has 15 amino acids. Germline V gene lookup returns CDR1 SGHRS and CDR2 YFSETQ. After removal of 1 base from V and 9 bases from J, the junction contained 4 bases not matched to a gene. This CDR3 reads CASSLRLAGGFEQFF. The CDR3 DNA is TGCGCCAGCAGCTTGAGACTAGCGGGGGGTTTTGAGCAGTTCTTC.

This clonotype has a count of ten or more. This chain joins TRBV7-3 and TRBJ2-3; D not certain. Germline V gives CDR1 SGHTA, CDR2 FQGTGA. The CDR3 totals 15 residues. Trimming took 2 bases from V and 0 from J, leaving 9 bases between them. In DNA, the CDR3 is TGTGCCAGCAGCTTAGCCGGCCGGAGCACAGATACGCAGTATTTT. Its protein is CASSLAGRSTDTQYF.

J is TRBJ2-1 and V is TRBV6-2 or TRBV6-3; TRBD2 matches 7 bases. The J segment lost 7 bases and the V segment lost 10 bases, leaving 7 bases of the junction unmatched. CDR1 and CDR2 from the germline V gene are MNHEY and SVGEGT. CDR3 size: 12 residues. In DNA form, the CDR3 reads TGTGCCATCCAGGGAGGGACGAATGAGCAGTTCTTC. Translation gives CAIQGGTNEQFF.

The rearrangement links TRBV9 to TRBJ1-1, with D possibly matching TRBD1 (6 bases). Germline V gene lookup returns CDR1 SGDLS and CDR2 YYNGEE. The CDR3 length is 14 residues. Deletions cut 0 bases from V and 1 base from J, with 7 bases between. CDR3 sequence: CASSVGQENTEAFF. The CDR3 DNA reads as TGTGCCAGCAGCGTAGGACAGGAGAACACTGAAGCTTTCTTT. The variable domain in full, completed from reference TRBV9 and TRBJ1-1, reads DSGVTQTPKHLITATGQRVTLRCSPRSGDLSVYWYQQSLDQGLQFLIQYYNGEERAKGNILERFSAQQFPDLHSELNLSSLELGDSALYFCASSVGQENTEAFFGQGTRLTVV.

The chain joins TRBV7-9 to TRBJ1-4; no definite D call. Germline values: CDR1 SEHNR, CDR2 FQNEAQ (reference sequence). With 1 base removed from V and 6 bases from J, the gap between germline ends came to 6 bases. The CDR3 spans 13 residues. The CDR3 loop reads CASSLGLDEKLFF. The CDR3 bases are TGTGCCAGCAGCTTAGGACTGGATGAAAAACTGTTTTTT.

The chain combines TRBV4-3 with TRBJ1-2; D call uncertain. The V gene's germline CDR1 is LGHNA and CDR2 YSLEER. Trimming took 1 base from V and 0 from J, leaving 15 bases between them. The CDR3 covers 17 residues. CDR3 region: CASSQGWATSANYGYTF. The CDR3 coding sequence is TGCGCCAGCAGCCAAGGGTGGGCTACCTCGGCTAACTATGGCTACACCTTC.

The gene calls are TRBV14 and TRBJ1-2, with 7 nucleotides matching TRBD1. The V gene's germline CDR1 is SGHDN and CDR2 FVKESK. CDR3 length: 16 amino acids. Germline trimming cut 3 bases from V and 8 bases from J; bases unmatched to any gene: 15. CDR3 residues: CASSHGQEILTMGYTF. The CDR3 region has the DNA TGTGCCAGCAGCCACGGACAGGAAATCCTAACTATGGGCTACACCTTC.

This rearrangement joins TRBV15 to TRBJ2-1, with 8 bases that match TRBD1. Germline loops: CDR1 LNHNV, CDR2 YYDKDF (reference sequence). The trim removed 1 base at V and 7 bases at J, leaving 9 bases unmatched. The CDR3 consists of 16 residues. This CDR3 is CATSRADRANTNEQFF. DNA for the CDR3: TGTGCCACCAGCAGAGCGGACAGGGCCAATACGAATGAGCAGTTCTTC.

J is TRBJ2-7 and V is TRBV6-1; D might be TRBD1 or TRBD2, each matching 6 bases. In germline, CDR1 is MNHNS, CDR2 SASEGT. Trimming left V 8 bases short and J 4 bases short, with 21 bases between. The CDR3 is made up of 15 amino acids. The CDR3 protein is CASEGGWGLLYEQYF. Here the CDR3 DNA reads TGTGCCAGCGAGGGGGGATGGGGTCTCCTTTACGAGCAGTACTTC.

This clonotype was seen more than once but under ten times. The V and J genes are TRBV4-3 and TRBJ2-7; D is uncertain. This CDR3 spans 13 amino acids. Trimming cost V 0 bases and J 7 bases, with 10 bases left between them. Germline CDR1 LGHNA, CDR2 YSLEER. The CDR3 region is CASSQDRVGEQYF. CDR3 nucleotides: TGCGCCAGCAGCCAAGATAGGGTTGGTGAGCAGTACTTC.

The V and J genes are TRBV7-9 and TRBJ2-5; D is ambiguous. With 4 bases removed from V and 11 bases from J, the gap between germline ends came to 17 bases. Germline V gene sequence: CDR1 SEHNR, CDR2 FQNEAQ (reference sequence). The CDR3 loop spans 13 amino acids. CDR3 region: CASSSPVFNEQYF. As DNA, the CDR3 is TGTGCCAGCAGCTCTCCGGTCTTCAATGAGCAGTACTTC.

The gene calls are TRBV15 and TRBJ1-5; D not certain. The CDR3 has 13 amino acids. V lost 5 bases and J 6 bases, leaving 11 bases between the germline ends. CDR1 LNHNV and CDR2 YYDKDF come from the germline V gene (reference sequence). CDR3 region: CATSPQLGQPQHF. The CDR3 DNA is TGTGCCACCAGCCCACAGCTGGGTCAGCCCCAGCATTTT.

The rearrangement links TRBV9 to TRBJ1-2; D gene uncertain. V lost 6 bases to trimming and J lost 8 bases, with 14 bases between them. From germline, CDR1 is SGDLS and CDR2 YYNGEE. The CDR3 consists of 12 residues. Here the CDR3 DNA reads TGTGCCAGCAAGACGGCGGTATCGGGCTACACCTTC. Translating gives CASKTAVSGYTF.

V usage is TRBV28 and J usage is TRBJ2-7, with TRBD2 matching over 7 bases. This CDR3 is 15 amino acids long. Trimming cost V 7 bases and J 6 bases; bases outside gene matches: 15. Germline CDR1 reads MDHEN; CDR2 reads SYDVKM. Here the CDR3 reads CASTNRRGRGGEQYF. CDR3 bases: TGTGCCAGCACGAACCGCCGGGGGAGGGGAGGCGAGCAGTACTTC.